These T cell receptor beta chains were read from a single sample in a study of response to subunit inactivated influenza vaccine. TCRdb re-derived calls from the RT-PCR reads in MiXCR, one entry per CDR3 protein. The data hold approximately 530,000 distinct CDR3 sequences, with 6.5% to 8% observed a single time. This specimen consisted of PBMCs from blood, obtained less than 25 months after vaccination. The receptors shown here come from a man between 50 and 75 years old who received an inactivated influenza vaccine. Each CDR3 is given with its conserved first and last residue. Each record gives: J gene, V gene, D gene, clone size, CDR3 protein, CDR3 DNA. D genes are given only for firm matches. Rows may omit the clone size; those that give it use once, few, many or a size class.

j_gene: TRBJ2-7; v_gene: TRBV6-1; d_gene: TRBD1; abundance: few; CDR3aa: CASTPRAGGAYEQYF; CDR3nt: TGTGCCAGCACCCCACGGGCAGGGGGTGCCTACGAGCAGTACTTC
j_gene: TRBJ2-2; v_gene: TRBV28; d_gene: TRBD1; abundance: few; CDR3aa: CASSLVSGGVQGERNTGELFF; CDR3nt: TGTGCCAGCAGTTTAGTGAGTGGCGGAGTACAGGGGGAAAGAAACACCGGGGAGCTGTTTTTT
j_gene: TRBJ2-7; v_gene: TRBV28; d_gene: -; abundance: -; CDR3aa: CASSGGRPYEQYF; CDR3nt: TGTGCCAGCAGCGGGGGCAGGCCCTACGAGCAGTACTTC
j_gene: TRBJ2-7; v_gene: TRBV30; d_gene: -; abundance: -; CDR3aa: CAGTRDGTYEQYF; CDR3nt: TGTGCCGGAACCAGGGACGGAACCTACGAGCAGTACTTC
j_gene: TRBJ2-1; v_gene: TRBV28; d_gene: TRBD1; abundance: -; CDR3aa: CASSEPGTGSNNEQFF; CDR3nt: TGTGCCAGCAGTGAGCCCGGGACAGGGTCTAACAATGAGCAGTTCTTC
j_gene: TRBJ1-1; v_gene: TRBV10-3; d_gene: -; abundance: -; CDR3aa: CAISGVLNTEAFF; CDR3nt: TGTGCCATCAGTGGGGTCCTGAACACTGAAGCTTTCTTT
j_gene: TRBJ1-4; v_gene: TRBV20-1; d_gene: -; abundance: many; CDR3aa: CSATGVPGNEKLFF; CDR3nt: TGCAGTGCTACCGGGGTTCCCGGCAATGAAAAACTGTTTTTT
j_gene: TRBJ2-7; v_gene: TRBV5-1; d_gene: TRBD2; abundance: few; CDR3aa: CASSPGEGGRYEQYF; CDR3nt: TGCGCCAGCAGCCCTGGTGAGGGAGGGCGGTACGAGCAGTACTTC
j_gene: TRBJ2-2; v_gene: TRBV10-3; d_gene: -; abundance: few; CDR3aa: CAISEPGLNTGELFF; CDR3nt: TGTGCCATCAGTGAGCCGGGACTGAACACCGGGGAGCTGTTTTTT
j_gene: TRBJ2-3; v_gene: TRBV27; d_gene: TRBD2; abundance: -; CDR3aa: CASSLVAGDGTDTQYF; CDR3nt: TGTGCCAGCAGTTTGGTAGCGGGAGATGGGACAGATACGCAGTATTTT
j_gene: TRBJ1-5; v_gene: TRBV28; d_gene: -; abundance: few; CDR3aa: CASRRQDLSNQPQHF; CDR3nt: TGTGCCAGCAGACGACAGGACCTAAGCAATCAGCCCCAGCATTTT
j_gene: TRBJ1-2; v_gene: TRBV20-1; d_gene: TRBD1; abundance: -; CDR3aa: CSARDTDRGAYGYTF; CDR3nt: TGCAGTGCTAGAGATACCGACAGGGGAGCCTATGGCTACACCTTC
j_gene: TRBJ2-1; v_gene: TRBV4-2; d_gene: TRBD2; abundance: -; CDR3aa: CASSQGMLGTSGYNEQFF; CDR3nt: TGTGCCAGCAGCCAGGGGATGCTCGGGACTAGCGGCTACAATGAGCAGTTCTTC
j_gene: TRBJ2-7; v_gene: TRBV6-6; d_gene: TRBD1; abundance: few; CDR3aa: CASSYLGQGDCSF; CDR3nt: TGTGCCAGCAGTTACCTTGGACAGGGCGACTGCTCTTTC
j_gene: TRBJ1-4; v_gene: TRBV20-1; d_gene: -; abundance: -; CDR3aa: CSARDWTMVEKLFF; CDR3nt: TGCAGTGCTAGAGATTGGACAATGGTTGAAAAACTGTTTTTT
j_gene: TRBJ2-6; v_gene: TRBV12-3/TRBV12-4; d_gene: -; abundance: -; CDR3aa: CASSLIFGVSGANVLTF; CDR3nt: TGTGCCAGCAGTTTAATTTTCGGGGTTTCTGGGGCCAACGTCCTGACTTTC
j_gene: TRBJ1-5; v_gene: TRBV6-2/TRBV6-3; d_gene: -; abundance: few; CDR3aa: CASSPPQGHRNQPQHF; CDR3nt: TGTGCCAGCAGCCCCCCCCAGGGTCATCGCAATCAGCCCCAGCATTTT
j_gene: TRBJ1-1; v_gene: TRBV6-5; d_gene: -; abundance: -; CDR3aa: CASSYSPVGGNNGAFF; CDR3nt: TGTGCCAGCAGTTACTCGCCTGTGGGAGGGAATAACGGAGCTTTCTTT
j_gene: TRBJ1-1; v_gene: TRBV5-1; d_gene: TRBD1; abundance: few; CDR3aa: CASSLGTGELEAFF; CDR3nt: TGCGCCAGCAGCCTCGGAACAGGGGAACTCGAAGCTTTCTTT
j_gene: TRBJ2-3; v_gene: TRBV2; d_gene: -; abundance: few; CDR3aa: CASKLNTQYF; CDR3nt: TGTGCCAGCAAGTTGAATACGCAGTATTTT
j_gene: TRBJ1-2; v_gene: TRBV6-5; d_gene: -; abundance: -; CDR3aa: CASSFPPEPYNYGYTF; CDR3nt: TGTGCCAGCAGTTTCCCCCCGGAACCATATAACTATGGCTACACCTTC
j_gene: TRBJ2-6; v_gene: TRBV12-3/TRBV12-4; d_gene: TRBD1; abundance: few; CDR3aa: CASSLVPGQGLTSGANVLTF; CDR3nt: TGTGCCAGCAGTTTAGTCCCCGGACAGGGGCTTACCTCTGGGGCCAACGTCCTGACTTTC
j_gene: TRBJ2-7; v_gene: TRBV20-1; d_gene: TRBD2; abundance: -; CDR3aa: CSANRAGALYEQYF; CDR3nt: TGCAGTGCGAACCGAGCGGGAGCTCTCTACGAGCAGTACTTC
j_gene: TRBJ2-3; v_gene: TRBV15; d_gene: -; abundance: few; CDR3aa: CATSRENTDTQYF; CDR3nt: TGTGCCACCAGCAGAGAAAACACAGATACGCAGTATTTT
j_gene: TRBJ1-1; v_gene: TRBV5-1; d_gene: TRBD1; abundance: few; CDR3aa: CASSGSYRGRWGNTEAFF; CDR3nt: TGCGCCAGCAGCGGAAGTTACAGGGGGCGCTGGGGAAACACTGAAGCTTTCTTT
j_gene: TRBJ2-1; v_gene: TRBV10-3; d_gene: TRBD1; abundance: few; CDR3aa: CAISWDSVQPYNEQFF; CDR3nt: TGTGCCATCAGTTGGGACAGTGTACAACCCTACAATGAGCAGTTCTTC
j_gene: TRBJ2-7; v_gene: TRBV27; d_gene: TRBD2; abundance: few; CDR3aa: CASSSAGLAGGSGYEQYF; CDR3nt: TGTGCCAGCAGTTCTGCCGGACTAGCGGGAGGGTCCGGGTACGAGCAGTACTTC
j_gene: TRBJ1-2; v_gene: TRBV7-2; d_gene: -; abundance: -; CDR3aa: CASTPDSQIYGYTF; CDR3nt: TGTGCCAGCACCCCGGACAGTCAAATCTATGGCTACACCTTC
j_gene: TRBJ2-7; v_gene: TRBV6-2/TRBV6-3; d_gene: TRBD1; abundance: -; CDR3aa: CASSDGQGSPYEQYF; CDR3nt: TGTGCCAGCAGCGACGGACAGGGCTCCCCCTACGAGCAGTACTTC
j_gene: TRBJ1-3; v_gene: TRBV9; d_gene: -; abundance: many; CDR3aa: CASSAASGNTIYF; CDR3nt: TGTGCCAGCAGCGCCGCCTCCGGAAACACCATATATTTT
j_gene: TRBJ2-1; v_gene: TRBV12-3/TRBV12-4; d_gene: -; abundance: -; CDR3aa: CASSLAFEQFF; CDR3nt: TGTGCCAGCAGTCTAGCCTTTGAGCAGTTCTTC
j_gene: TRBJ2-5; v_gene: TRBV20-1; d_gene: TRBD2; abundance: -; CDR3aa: CSAFQTSGGQETQYF; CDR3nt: TGCAGTGCTTTTCAGACTAGCGGGGGACAAGAGACCCAGTACTTC
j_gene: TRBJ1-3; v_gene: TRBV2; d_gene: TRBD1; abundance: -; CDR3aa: CASSSPGQGNTIYF; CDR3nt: TGTGCCAGCAGTTCCCCGGGACAGGGAAACACCATATATTTT
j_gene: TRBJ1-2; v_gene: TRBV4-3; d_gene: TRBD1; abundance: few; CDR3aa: CASSQVARGHYGYTF; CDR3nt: TGCGCCAGCAGCCAAGTGGCCAGGGGGCATTATGGCTACACCTTC
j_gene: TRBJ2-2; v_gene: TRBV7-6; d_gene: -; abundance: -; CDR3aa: CASSLIRSGELFF; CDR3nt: TGTGCCAGCAGCTTAATCCGGTCCGGGGAGCTGTTTTTT
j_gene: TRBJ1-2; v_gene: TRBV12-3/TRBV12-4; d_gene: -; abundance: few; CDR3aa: CASSSGTHGYTF; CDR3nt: TGTGCCAGCAGTAGCGGGACCCATGGCTACACCTTC
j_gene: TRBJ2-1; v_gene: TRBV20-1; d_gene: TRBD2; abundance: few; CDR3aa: CSASRAGGYNEQFF; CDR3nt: TGCAGTGCTAGTCGAGCGGGAGGCTACAATGAGCAGTTCTTC
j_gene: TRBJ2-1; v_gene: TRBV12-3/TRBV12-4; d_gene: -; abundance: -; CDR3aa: CASTRTPSPYNEQFF; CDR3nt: TGTGCCAGCACCCGAACTCCTAGCCCCTACAATGAGCAGTTCTTC
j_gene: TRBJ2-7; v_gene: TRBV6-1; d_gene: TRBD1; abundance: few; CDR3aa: CASSRRGQEVYEQYF; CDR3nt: TGTGCCAGCAGCCGGCGGGGACAGGAGGTATACGAGCAGTACTTC
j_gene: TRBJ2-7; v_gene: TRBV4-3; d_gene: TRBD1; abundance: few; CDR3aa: CASSQVGDRVYEQYF; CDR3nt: TGCGCCAGCAGCCAAGTCGGTGACAGGGTCTACGAGCAGTACTTC
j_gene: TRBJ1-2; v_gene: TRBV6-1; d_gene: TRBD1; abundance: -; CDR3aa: CASSRGQVRYGYTF; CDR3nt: TGTGCCAGCAGTCGAGGACAGGTCCGCTATGGCTACACCTTC
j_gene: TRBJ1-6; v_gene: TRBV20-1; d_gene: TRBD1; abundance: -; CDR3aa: CSARDWRQGVSSYNSPLHF; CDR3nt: TGCAGTGCTAGAGATTGGAGACAGGGGGTGTCCTCCTATAATTCACCCCTCCACTTT
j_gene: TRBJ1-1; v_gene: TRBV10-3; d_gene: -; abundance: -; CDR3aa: CAISEPANTEAFF; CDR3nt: TGTGCCATCAGTGAGCCAGCCAACACTGAAGCTTTCTTT
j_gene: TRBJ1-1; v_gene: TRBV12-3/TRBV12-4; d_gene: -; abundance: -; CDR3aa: CASSLQGSSTEAFF; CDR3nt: TGTGCCAGCAGTTTGCAGGGGTCTTCCACTGAAGCTTTCTTT
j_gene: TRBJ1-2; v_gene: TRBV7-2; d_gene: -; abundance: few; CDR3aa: CASVTGSYGYTF; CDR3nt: TGTGCCAGCGTCACAGGGAGCTATGGCTACACCTTC